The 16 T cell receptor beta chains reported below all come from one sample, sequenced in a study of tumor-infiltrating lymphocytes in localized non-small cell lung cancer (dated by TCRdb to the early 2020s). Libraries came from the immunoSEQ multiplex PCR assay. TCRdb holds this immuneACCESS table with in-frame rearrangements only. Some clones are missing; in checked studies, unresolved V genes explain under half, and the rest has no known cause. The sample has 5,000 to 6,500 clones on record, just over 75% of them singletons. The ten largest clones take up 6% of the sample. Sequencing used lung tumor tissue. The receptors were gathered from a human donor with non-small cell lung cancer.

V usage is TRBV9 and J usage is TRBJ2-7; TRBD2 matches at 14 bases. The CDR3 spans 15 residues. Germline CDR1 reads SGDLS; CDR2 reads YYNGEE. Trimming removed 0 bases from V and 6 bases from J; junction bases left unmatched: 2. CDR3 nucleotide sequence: TGTGCCAGCAGCGTAGAGGGACTAGCGGGAGTCGAGCAGTACTTC. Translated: CASSVEGLAGVEQYF.

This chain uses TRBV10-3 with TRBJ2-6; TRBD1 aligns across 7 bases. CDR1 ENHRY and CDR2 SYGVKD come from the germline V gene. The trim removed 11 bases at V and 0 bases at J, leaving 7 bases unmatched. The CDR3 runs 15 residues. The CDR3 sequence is CASGTAFSGANVLTF. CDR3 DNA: TGTGCCTCTGGGACAGCGTTCTCTGGGGCCAACGTCCTGACTTTC.

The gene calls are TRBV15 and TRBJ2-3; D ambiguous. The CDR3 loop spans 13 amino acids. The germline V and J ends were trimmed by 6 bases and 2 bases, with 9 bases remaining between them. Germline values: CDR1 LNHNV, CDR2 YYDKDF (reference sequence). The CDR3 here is CATRYGYTDTQYF. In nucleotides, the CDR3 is TGTGCCACCAGGTACGGATACACAGATACGCAGTATTTT.

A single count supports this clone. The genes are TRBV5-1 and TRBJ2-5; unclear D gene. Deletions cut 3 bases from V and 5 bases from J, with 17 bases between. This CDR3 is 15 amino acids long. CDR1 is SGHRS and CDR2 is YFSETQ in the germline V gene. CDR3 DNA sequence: TGCGCCAGCAGCTCCCCGACGGGCGTCGAGGAGACCCAGTACTTC. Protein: CASSSPTGVEETQYF.

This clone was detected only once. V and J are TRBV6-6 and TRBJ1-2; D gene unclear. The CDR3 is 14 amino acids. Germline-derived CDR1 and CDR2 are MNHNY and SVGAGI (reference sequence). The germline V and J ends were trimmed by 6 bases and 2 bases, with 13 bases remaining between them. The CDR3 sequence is CASRNQDGNYGYTF. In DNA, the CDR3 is TGTGCCAGCAGAAATCAGGACGGCAACTATGGCTACACCTTC.

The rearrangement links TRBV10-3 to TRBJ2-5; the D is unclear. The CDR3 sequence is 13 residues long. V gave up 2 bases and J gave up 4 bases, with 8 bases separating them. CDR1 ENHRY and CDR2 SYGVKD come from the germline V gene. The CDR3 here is CAISETSRETQYF. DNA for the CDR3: TGTGCCATCAGTGAGACCTCCCGAGAGACCCAGTACTTC.

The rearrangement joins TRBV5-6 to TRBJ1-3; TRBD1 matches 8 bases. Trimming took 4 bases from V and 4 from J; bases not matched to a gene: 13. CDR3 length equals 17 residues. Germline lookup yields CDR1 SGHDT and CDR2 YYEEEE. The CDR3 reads CASSRRNQGASGNTIYF. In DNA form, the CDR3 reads TGTGCCAGCAGCCGTAGAAATCAGGGGGCTTCAGGAAACACCATATATTTT.

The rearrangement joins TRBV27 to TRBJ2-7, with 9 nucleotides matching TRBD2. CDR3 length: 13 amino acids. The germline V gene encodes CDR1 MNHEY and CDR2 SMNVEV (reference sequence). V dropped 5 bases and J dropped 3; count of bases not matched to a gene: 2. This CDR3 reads CASSTSGYYEQYF. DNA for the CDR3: TGTGCCAGCAGTACTAGCGGGTACTACGAGCAGTACTTC.

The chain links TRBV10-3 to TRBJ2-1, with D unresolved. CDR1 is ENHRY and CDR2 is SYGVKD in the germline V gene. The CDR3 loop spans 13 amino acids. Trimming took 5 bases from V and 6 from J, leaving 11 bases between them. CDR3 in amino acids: CAISPDGSNEQFF. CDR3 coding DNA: TGTGCCATCAGTCCGGACGGAAGCAATGAGCAGTTCTTC.

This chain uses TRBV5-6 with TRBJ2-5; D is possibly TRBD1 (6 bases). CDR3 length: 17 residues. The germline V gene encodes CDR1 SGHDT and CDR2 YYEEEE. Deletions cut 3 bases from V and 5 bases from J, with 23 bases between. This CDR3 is CASSSGPGRGVLETQYF. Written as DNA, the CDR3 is TGTGCCAGCAGCTCCGGCCCCGGCAGGGGCGTATTGGAGACCCAGTACTTC.

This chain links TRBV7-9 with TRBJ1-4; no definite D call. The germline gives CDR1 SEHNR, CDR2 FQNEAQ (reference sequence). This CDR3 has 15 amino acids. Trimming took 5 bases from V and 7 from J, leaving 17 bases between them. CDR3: CASSHRAGAGEKLFF. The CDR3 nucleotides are TGTGCCAGCAGCCATCGAGCAGGTGCGGGTGAAAAACTGTTTTTT.

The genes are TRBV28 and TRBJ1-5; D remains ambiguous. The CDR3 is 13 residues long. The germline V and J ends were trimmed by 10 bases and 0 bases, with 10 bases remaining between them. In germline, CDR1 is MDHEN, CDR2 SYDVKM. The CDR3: CATSVNSNQPQHF. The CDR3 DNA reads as TGTGCCACCTCAGTGAATAGCAATCAGCCCCAGCATTTT.

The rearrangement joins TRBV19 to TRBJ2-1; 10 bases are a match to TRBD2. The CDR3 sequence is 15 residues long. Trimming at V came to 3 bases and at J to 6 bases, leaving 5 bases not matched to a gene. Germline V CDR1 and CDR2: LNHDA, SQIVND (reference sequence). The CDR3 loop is CASSIPSGRGNEQFF. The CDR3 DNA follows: TGTGCCAGTAGTATCCCTAGCGGGAGAGGCAATGAGCAGTTCTTC.

CDR3 DNA sequence: TGCGCCAGCAGCTTGGCCAGCGGGGACACAGATACGCAGTATTTT. This sequence encodes CASSLASGDTDTQYF. This sequence joins TRBV5-1 and TRBJ2-3; 7 bases agree with TRBD2. This CDR3 is 15 amino acids long. Germline CDR1 and CDR2: SGHRS and YFSETQ. After removal of 0 bases from V and 2 bases from J, the junction contained 3 bases not matched to a gene.

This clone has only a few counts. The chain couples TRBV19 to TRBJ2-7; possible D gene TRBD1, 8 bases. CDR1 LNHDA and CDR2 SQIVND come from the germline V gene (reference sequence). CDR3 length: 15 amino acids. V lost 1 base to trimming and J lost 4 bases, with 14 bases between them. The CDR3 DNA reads TGTGCCAGTAGTATAGGGACAGGGAGGGATTACGAGCAGTACTTC. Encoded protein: CASSIGTGRDYEQYF.

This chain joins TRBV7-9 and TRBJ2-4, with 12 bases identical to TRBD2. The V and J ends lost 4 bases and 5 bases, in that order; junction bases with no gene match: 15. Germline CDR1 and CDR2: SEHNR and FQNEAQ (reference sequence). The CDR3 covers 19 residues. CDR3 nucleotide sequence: TGTGCCAGCAGCTCACCGGGACTAGCGGGTACCAAGGTGGAAAACATTCAGTACTTC. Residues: CASSSPGLAGTKVENIQYF.